This T cell receptor beta chain stems from a study of cytomegalovirus exposure and HLA in healthy donors. Study conclusions and caveats: A further, later analysis showed that HLA-associated TCR beta chains (compared with equally common others) were more clonally expanded.

The PCR contained 60 Vbeta and 13 Jbeta primers. Method: immunoSEQ multiplex PCR; TCRdb's copy keeps in-frame clones and lacks some. The table shows around 53,000 clones, with roughly 73% occurring only once. A note on this clone: Its specificity is unknown.

Germline CDR1 is MDHEN and CDR2 is SYDVKM. This CDR3 spans 12 amino acids. The ends lost 5 bases at V and 5 bases at J; junction bases unmatched: 2. The receptor was isolated from a man younger than 35 in good health and CMV-seronegative. The V call is TRBV28, the J call TRBJ2-7; 8 positions agree with TRBD1. Sequencing input: PBMCs. CDR3 bases: TGTGCCAGCAGTCAGGGGGCCGACGAGCAGTACTTC. Translating gives CASSQGADEQYF.